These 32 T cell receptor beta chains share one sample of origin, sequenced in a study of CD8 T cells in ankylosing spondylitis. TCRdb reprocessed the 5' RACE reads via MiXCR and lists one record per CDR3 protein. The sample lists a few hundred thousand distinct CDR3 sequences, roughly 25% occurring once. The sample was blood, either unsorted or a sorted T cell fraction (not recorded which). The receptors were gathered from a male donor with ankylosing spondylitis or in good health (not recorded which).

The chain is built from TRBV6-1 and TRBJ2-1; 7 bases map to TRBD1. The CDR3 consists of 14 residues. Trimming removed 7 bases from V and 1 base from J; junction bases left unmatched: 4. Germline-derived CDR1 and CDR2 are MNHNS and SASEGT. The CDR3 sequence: CASTTGVSYNEQFF. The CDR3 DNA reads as TGTGCCAGCACCACAGGGGTGTCCTACAATGAGCAGTTCTTC.

The CDR3 reads CASTKGSSGYQETQYF. In nucleotides, the CDR3 is TGTGCCAGCACCAAAGGGAGTAGCGGGTATCAAGAGACCCAGTACTTC. The rearrangement joins TRBV2 to TRBJ2-5; the match to TRBD2 covers 7 bases. Germline loops: CDR1 SNHLY, CDR2 FYNNEI. The CDR3 loop spans 16 amino acids. V lost 7 bases to trimming and J lost 2 bases; unmatched junction nucleotides: 13.

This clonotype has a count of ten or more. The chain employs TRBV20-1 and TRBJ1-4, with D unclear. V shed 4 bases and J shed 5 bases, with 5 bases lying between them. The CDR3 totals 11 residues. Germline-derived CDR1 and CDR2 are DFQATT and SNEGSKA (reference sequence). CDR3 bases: TGCAGTGCTATGGACAATGAAAAACTGTTTTTT. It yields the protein CSAMDNEKLFF.

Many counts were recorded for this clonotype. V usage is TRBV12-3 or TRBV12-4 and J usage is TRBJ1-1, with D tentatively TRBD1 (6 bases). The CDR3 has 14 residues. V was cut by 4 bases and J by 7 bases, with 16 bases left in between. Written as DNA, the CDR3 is TGTGCCAGCAGTTCCACCAGGGGCCGGATTGAAGCTTTCTTT. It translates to CASSSTRGRIEAFF.

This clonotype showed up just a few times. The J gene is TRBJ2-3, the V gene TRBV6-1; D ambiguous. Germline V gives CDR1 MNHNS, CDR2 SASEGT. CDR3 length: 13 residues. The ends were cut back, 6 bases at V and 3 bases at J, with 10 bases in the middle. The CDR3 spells CASRAIWTDTQYF. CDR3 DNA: TGTGCCAGCAGAGCTATTTGGACAGATACGCAGTATTTT.

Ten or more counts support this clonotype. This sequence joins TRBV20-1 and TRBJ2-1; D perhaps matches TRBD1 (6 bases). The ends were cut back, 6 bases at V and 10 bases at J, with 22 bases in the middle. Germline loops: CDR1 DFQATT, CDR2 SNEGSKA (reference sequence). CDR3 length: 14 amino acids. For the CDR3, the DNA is TGCAGTGCGCCCACAGCTAAGGACAGAAGGGAGCAGTTCTTC. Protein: CSAPTAKDRREQFF.

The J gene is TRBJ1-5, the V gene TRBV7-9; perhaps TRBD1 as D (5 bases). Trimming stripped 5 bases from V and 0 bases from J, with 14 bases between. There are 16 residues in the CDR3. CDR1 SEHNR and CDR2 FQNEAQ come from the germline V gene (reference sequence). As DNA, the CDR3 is TGTGCCAGCAGCGGAGGGACGGGGAATAGCAATCAGCCCCAGCATTTT. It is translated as CASSGGTGNSNQPQHF. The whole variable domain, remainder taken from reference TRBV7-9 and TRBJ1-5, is DTGVSQNPRHKITKRGQNVTFRCDPISEHNRLYWYRQTLGQGPEFLTYFQNEAQLEKSRLLSDRFSAERPKGSFSTLEIQRTEQGDSAMYLCASSGGTGNSNQPQHFGDGTRLSIL.

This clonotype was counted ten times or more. In nucleotides, the CDR3 is TGTGCCAGCAGTTTATTCGGGTCTGAGCAGTTCTTC. Residues: CASSLFGSEQFF. The chain joins TRBV12-3 or TRBV12-4 to TRBJ2-1; D gene unclear. The CDR3 spans 12 residues. Trimming left V 2 bases short and J 9 bases short, with 8 bases between.

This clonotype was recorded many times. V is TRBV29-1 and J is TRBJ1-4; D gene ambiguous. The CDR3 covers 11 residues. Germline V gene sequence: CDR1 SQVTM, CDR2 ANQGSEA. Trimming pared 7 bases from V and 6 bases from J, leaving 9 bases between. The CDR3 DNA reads TGCAGCGCCTGGATTTATGAAAAACTGTTTTTT. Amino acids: CSAWIYEKLFF.

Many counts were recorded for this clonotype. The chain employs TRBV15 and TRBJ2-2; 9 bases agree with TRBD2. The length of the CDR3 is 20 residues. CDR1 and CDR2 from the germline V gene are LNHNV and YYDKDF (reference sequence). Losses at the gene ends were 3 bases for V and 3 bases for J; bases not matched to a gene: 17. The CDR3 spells CATSSTYGRGGLPHTGELFF. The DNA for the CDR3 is TGTGCCACCAGCAGCACCTACGGGCGGGGGGGCCTACCGCACACCGGGGAGCTGTTTTTT.

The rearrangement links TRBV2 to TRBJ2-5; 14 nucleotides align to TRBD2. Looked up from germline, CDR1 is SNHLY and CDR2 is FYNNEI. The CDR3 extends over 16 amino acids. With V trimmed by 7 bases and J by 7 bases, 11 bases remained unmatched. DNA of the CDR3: TGTGCCAGCACCATCGGACTAGCGGGGGGCCTCGGGACCCAGTACTTC. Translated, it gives CASTIGLAGGLGTQYF.

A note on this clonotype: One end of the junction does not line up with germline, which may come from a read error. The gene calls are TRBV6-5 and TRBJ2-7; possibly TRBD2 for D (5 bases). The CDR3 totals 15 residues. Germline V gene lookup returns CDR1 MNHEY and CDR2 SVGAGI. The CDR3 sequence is CTSSYSERVSYEQYF. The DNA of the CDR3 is TGTACCAGCAGTTACTCGGAGAGGGTCTCCTACGAGCAGTACTTC.

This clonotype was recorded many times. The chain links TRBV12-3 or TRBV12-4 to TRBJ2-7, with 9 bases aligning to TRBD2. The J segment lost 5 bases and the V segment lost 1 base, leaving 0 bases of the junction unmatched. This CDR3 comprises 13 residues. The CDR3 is CASSLGGRDEQYF. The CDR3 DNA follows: TGTGCCAGCAGTTTAGGCGGGAGGGACGAGCAGTACTTC.

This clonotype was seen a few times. The CDR3 sequence is CASSLGRGSWHF. The CDR3 region has the DNA TGTGCCAGCAGTTTAGGCCGGGGCTCTTGGCATTTT. V and J are TRBV12-3 or TRBV12-4 and TRBJ1-5; tentative D call: TRBD1 (5 bases). The CDR3 covers 12 residues. V shed 1 base and J shed 15 bases, with 13 bases lying between them.

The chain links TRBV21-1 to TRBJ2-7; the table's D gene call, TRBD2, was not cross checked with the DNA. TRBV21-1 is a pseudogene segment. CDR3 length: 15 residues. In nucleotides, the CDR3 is TGTGCCAGCCCGGGGGGGGAAACCTACGAGGACGAGCAGTACTTC. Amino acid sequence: CASPGGETYEDEQYF.

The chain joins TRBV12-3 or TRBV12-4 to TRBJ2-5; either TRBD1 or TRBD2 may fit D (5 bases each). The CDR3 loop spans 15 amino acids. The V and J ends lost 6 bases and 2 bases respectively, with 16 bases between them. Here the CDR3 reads CASSRPGHRQETQYF. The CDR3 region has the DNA TGTGCCAGCAGCAGGCCGGGGCACCGACAAGAGACCCAGTACTTC.

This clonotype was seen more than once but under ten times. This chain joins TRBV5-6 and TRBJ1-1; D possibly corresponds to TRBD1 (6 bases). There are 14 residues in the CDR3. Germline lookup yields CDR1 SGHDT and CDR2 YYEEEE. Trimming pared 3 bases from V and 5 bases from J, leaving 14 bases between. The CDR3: CASSWEQGWTEAFF. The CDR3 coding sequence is TGTGCCAGCAGCTGGGAACAGGGTTGGACTGAAGCTTTCTTT.

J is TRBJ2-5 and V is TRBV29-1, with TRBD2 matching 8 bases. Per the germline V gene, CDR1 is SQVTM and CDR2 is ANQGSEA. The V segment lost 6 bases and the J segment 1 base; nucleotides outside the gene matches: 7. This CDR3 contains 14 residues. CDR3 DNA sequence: TGCAGCGTCAAGGCGGGGGGCACCCAAGAGACCCAGTACTTC. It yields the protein CSVKAGGTQETQYF.

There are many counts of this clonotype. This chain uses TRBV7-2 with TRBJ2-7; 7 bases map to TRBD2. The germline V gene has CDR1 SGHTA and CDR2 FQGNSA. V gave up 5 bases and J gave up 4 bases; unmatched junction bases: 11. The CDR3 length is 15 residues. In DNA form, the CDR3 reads TGTGCCAGCAGCCCCAGACTAGCTTCGAATTACGAGCAGTACTTC. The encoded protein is CASSPRLASNYEQYF.

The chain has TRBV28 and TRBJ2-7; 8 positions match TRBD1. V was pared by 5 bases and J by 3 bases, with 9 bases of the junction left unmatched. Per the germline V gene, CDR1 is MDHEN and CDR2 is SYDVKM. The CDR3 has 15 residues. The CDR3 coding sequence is TGTGCCAGCAGTCTACCCGGGACAGGCGGCTACGAGCAGTACTTC. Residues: CASSLPGTGGYEQYF.

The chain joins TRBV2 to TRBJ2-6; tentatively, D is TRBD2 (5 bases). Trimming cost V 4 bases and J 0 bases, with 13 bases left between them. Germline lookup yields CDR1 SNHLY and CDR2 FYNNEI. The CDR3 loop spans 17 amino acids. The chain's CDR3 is CASSGGKVISGANVLTF. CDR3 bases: TGTGCCAGCAGTGGAGGGAAAGTTATCTCTGGGGCCAACGTCCTGACTTTC.

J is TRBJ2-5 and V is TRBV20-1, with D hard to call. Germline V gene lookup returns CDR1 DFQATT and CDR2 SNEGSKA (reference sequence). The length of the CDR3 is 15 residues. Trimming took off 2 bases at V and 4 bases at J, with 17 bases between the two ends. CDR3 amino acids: CSARPQVSPLETQYF. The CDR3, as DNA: TGCAGTGCTAGACCCCAGGTGTCCCCGCTAGAGACCCAGTACTTC.

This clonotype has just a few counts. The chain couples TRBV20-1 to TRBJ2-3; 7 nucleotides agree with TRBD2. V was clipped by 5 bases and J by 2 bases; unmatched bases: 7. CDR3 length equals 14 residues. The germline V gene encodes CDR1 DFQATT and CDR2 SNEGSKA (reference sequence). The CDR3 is CSADSSGYTDTQYF. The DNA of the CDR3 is TGCAGTGCTGACTCTAGCGGATACACAGATACGCAGTATTTT.

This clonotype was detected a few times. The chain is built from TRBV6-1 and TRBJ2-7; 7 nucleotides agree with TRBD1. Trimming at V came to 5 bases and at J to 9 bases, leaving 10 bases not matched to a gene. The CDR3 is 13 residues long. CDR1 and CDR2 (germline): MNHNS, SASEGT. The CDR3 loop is CASSPGQVWWQYF. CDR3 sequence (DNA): TGTGCCAGCAGTCCCGGACAGGTTTGGTGGCAGTACTTC.

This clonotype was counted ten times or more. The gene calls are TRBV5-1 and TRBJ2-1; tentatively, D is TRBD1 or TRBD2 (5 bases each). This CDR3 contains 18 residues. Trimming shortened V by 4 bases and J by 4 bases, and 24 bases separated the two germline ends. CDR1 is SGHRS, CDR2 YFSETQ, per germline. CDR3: CASSDAVVGTLEYNEQFF. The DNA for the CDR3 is TGCGCCAGCAGCGACGCGGTAGTTGGGACCCTAGAATACAATGAGCAGTTCTTC.

In nucleotides, the CDR3 is TGTGCCAGCAGCTCATACCAGGGGGCGCCGGGACTAGGGTACAATGAGCAGTTCTTC. Protein sequence: CASSSYQGAPGLGYNEQFF. This sequence joins TRBV11-2 and TRBJ2-1; D may match TRBD1 or TRBD2 (8 bases each). Trimming cost V 4 bases and J 4 bases, with 26 bases left between them. CDR3 length: 19 amino acids. Germline V lookup: CDR1 SGHAT, CDR2 FQNNGV.

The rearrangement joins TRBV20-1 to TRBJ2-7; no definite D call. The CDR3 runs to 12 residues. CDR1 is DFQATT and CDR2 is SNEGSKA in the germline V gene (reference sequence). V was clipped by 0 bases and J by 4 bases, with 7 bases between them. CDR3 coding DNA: TGCAGTGCTAGAGAGGGGTCTTACGAGCAGTACTTC. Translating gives CSAREGSYEQYF.

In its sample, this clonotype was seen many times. CDR3 sequence (DNA): TGCGCCAGCAGTTCCGGACTAGCGGGGGGAGGTTACACAGATACGCAGTATTTT. Translated: CASSSGLAGGGYTDTQYF. The gene calls are TRBV5-1 and TRBJ2-3; TRBD2 matches at 14 bases. The CDR3 length is 18 residues. V lost 5 bases, J lost 2 bases, and 10 bases stayed unmatched. Looked up from germline, CDR1 is SGHRS and CDR2 is YFSETQ.

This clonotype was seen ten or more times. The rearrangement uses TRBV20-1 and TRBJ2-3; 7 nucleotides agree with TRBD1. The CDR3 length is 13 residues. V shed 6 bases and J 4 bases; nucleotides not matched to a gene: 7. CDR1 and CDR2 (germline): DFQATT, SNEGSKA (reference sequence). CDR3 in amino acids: CSASRGISDTQYF. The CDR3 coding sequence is TGCAGTGCCTCCAGGGGGATATCAGATACGCAGTATTTT.

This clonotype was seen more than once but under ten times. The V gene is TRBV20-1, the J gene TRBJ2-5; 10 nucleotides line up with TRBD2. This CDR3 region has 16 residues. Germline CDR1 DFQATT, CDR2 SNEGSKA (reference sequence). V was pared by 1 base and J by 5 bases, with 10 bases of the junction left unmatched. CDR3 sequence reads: CSARVRVGTSAETQYF. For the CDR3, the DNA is TGCAGTGCTAGAGTCCGAGTTGGGACTAGCGCGGAGACCCAGTACTTC.

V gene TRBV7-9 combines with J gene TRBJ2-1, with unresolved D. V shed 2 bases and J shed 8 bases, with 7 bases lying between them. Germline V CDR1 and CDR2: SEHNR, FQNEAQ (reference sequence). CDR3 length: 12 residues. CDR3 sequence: CASSLLLDEQFF. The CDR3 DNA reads TGTGCCAGCAGCTTACTTCTAGATGAGCAGTTCTTC.

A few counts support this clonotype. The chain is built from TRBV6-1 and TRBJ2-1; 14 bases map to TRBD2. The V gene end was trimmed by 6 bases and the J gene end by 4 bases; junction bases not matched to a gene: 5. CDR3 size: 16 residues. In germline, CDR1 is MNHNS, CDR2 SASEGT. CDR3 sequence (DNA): TGTGCCAGCAGCCGCGGACTAGCGGGGGGTTACAATGAGCAGTTCTTC. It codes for CASSRGLAGGYNEQFF.